These 30 T cell receptor beta chains came from one sample sequenced in a study of T-cell reconstitution after alpha-beta-depleted transplantation in children. During its preparation, the TCRbeta library received unique molecular identifiers. TCRdb passed the PCR reads through MiXCR, listing each CDR3 protein once. The repertoire holds approximately 520,000 distinct CDR3 sequences, 10% to 12% seen once, with 12% to 15% in the top ten. Sequences were derived from PBMCs, mostly from graft donor cells, sampled 180 days after TCRalphabeta/CD19-depleted stem cell transplant. All receptors come from a female patient aged 2-15 years who had a stem cell transplant for aplastic anemia, so the T cells may come from the graft donor.

CDR3: CASGLTQGNNSPLHF. The CDR3 DNA reads TGTGCCAGCGGCTTAACACAGGGAAACAATTCACCCCTCCACTTT. The chain employs TRBV28 and TRBJ1-6; D possibly corresponds to TRBD1 (6 bases). This CDR3 spans 15 amino acids. V lost 8 bases, J lost 7 bases, and 18 bases lay in between. CDR1 MDHEN and CDR2 SYDVKM come from the germline V gene.

Only a few counts were recorded for this clonotype. The gene calls are TRBV29-1 and TRBJ2-1; the D gene is possibly TRBD1 (6 bases). Trimming removed 3 bases at V and 4 bases at J, with 13 bases between. Per germline, CDR1 SQVTM and CDR2 ANQGSEA. CDR3 length equals 14 residues. CDR3 DNA sequence: TGCAGCGTTGACGTCGCAGGGGTGTACAATGAGCAGTTCTTC. Its translation: CSVDVAGVYNEQFF.

The chain employs TRBV7-8 and TRBJ2-3; D is unclear. The germline V and J ends were trimmed by 2 bases and 10 bases, with 19 bases remaining between them. Germline CDR1 SGHVS, CDR2 FQNEAQ. The CDR3 length is 15 residues. The CDR3 region is CASSLSWLRVAAQYF. In nucleotides, the CDR3 is TGTGCCAGCAGCTTAAGTTGGCTACGTGTGGCGGCGCAGTATTTT. The whole variable domain, filled in from reference TRBV7-8 and TRBJ2-3, reads GAGVSQSPRYKVAKRGQDVALRCDPISGHVSLFWYQQALGQGPEFLTYFQNEAQLDKSGLPSDRFFAERPEGSVSTLKIQRTQQEDSAVYLCASSLSWLRVAAQYFGPGTRLTVL.

This clonotype was seen more than once but under ten times. This chain uses TRBV6-1 with TRBJ1-1, with 7 bases aligning to TRBD1. The germline gives CDR1 MNHNS, CDR2 SASEGT. The CDR3 is 14 amino acids. Trimming at V came to 3 bases and at J to 2 bases, leaving 3 bases not matched to a gene. Here the CDR3 reads CASSDGTVNTEAFF. The CDR3 DNA reads TGTGCCAGCAGTGATGGGACAGTAAACACTGAAGCTTTCTTT.

The genes are TRBV28 and TRBJ2-3; 7 bases map to TRBD2. Germline V gene data show CDR1 as MDHEN and CDR2 as SYDVKM. Trimming at V came to 3 bases and at J to 5 bases, leaving 5 bases not matched to a gene. The CDR3 is 14 amino acids. This CDR3 reads CASSLGGDGDTQYF. The CDR3 DNA is TGTGCCAGCAGTTTGGGAGGGGACGGAGATACGCAGTATTTT.

The chain recombines TRBV18 with TRBJ2-1; 7 nucleotides line up with TRBD1. Trimming at V came to 0 bases and at J to 4 bases, leaving 3 bases not matched to a gene. Germline V gives CDR1 KGHSH, CDR2 LQKENI. The CDR3 extends over 15 amino acids. The CDR3 DNA reads TGTGCCAGCTCACCACCGGGACAGATTTACAATGAGCAGTTCTTC. This codes for CASSPPGQIYNEQFF.

This clonotype has just a few counts. The V gene is TRBV9, the J gene TRBJ1-1; D is perhaps TRBD1 (5 bases). The V end lost 3 bases, the J end lost 3 bases, and 15 bases lay between the germline ends. CDR1 is SGDLS, CDR2 YYNGEE, per germline. The CDR3 contains 15 residues. CDR3 DNA: TGTGCCAGCAGCGCGACGGGACGAACGGACACTGAAGCTTTCTTT. As protein: CASSATGRTDTEAFF.

This clonotype was observed a few times. This chain joins TRBV21-1 and TRBJ2-7; TRBD2, the table's D call, was not compared with the DNA. TRBV21-1 is noted as a pseudogene. This CDR3 has 16 amino acids. The CDR3 DNA follows: TGTGCCAGCAGCAAAGAGAGGGGAGGGGAGTCCTACGAGCAGTACGTC. It is translated as CASSKERGGESYEQYV.

The chain combines TRBV4-3 with TRBJ2-7; 8 bases are shared with TRBD2. V dropped 0 bases and J dropped 4; count of bases not matched to a gene: 5. The CDR3 length is 15 residues. CDR1 is LGHNA and CDR2 is YSLEER in the germline V gene. This chain's CDR3 is CASSQDDGRAYEQYF. DNA of the CDR3: TGCGCCAGCAGCCAAGATGACGGGAGGGCTTACGAGCAGTACTTC.

This rearrangement joins TRBV4-3 to TRBJ2-7, with a weak D call TRBD2 (7 bases). The CDR3 is made up of 14 amino acids. The V end lost 1 base, the J end lost 3 bases, and 10 bases lay between the germline ends. Germline V gives CDR1 LGHNA, CDR2 YSLEER. The CDR3 nucleotides read TGCGCCAGCAGCCAAGGAGGGGGGGGCTACGAGCAGTACTTC. It translates to CASSQGGGGYEQYF.

V gene TRBV28 combines with J gene TRBJ2-3; no definite D call. Germline lookup yields CDR1 MDHEN and CDR2 SYDVKM. V lost 3 bases, J lost 4 bases, and 20 bases lay in between. This CDR3 spans 17 amino acids. This CDR3 reads CASSFPTQHPTSDTQYF. CDR3 DNA sequence: TGTGCCAGCAGTTTCCCTACTCAACATCCTACCTCAGATACGCAGTATTTT.

This clonotype showed up just once. Given a much more abundant clone one base away, this may be a read error. The rearrangement uses TRBV10-3 and TRBJ2-1; no reliable D call. Germline lookup yields CDR1 ENHRY and CDR2 SYGVKD. Trimming shortened V by 4 bases and J by 9 bases, and 10 bases separated the two germline ends. This CDR3 contains 12 residues. CDR3: CAISGRGFEQFF. CDR3 coding DNA: TGTGCCATCAGTGGACGTGGGTTTGAGCAGTTCTTC.

The chain is built from TRBV5-1 and TRBJ2-1, with 16 bases identical to TRBD2. This CDR3 has 19 residues. Germline trimming cut 3 bases from V and 1 base from J; bases unmatched to any gene: 7. Germline assignment: CDR1 SGHRS and CDR2 YFSETQ. CDR3: CASSSQGLAGGPSYNEQFF. CDR3 in DNA: TGCGCCAGCAGCTCACAGGGACTAGCGGGAGGGCCATCCTACAATGAGCAGTTCTTC.

This clonotype was recorded a few times. V and J are TRBV12-3 or TRBV12-4 and TRBJ2-5; the D gene could be TRBD1 or TRBD2 (5 bases each). This CDR3 contains 13 residues. The V and J ends lost 3 bases and 5 bases respectively, with 10 bases between them. The CDR3 coding sequence is TGTGCCAGCAGTTTTGGGGGTGCGGAGACCCAGTACTTC. It specifies CASSFGGAETQYF.

J is TRBJ2-7 and V is TRBV7-2, with TRBD2 matching 8 bases. This CDR3 spans 16 amino acids. CDR1 is SGHTA and CDR2 is FQGNSA in the germline V gene. J lost 0 bases, V lost 0 bases, and 4 bases had no gene match. The CDR3 nucleotides read TGTGCCAGCAGCTTAGCGCGGAGCGGGAGCTCCTACGAGCAGTACGTC. This encodes CASSLARSGSSYEQYV.

The rearrangement links TRBV3-1 to TRBJ2-7; no clear D. V shed 1 base and J shed 0 bases, with 16 bases lying between them. From germline, CDR1 is LGHDT and CDR2 YNNKEL (reference sequence). The CDR3 loop spans 17 amino acids. The CDR3 reads CASSQVFSWEPSYEQYF. For the CDR3, the DNA is TGTGCCAGCAGCCAAGTCTTTTCTTGGGAACCCTCCTACGAGCAGTACTTC.

In this sample, this clonotype turned up a few times. This sequence joins TRBV6-2 or TRBV6-3 and TRBJ2-1; D is perhaps TRBD2 (5 bases). Germline CDR1 MNHEY, CDR2 SVGEGT. The CDR3 runs to 14 residues. The V gene lost 7 bases and the J gene lost 6 bases, with 16 bases spanning the gap. The CDR3 sequence: CASTKPSLGNEQFF. DNA for the CDR3: TGTGCCAGCACCAAACCTAGCTTGGGCAATGAGCAGTTCTTC.

This clonotype was observed a few times. The CDR3 DNA is TGTGCCAGCAGCTTAAGGGTCTCCGTCCGCACCCAAGAGACCCAGTACTTC. The encoded protein is CASSLRVSVRTQETQYF. The chain is built from TRBV11-2 and TRBJ2-5; no clear D gene. Per the germline V gene, CDR1 is SGHAT and CDR2 is FQNNGV. V dropped 2 bases and J dropped 1 base, with 17 bases sitting between them. This CDR3 spans 17 amino acids.

V usage is TRBV6-1 and J usage is TRBJ2-5; D not resolved. The germline V gene has CDR1 MNHNS and CDR2 SASEGT. The CDR3 length is 13 residues. V shed 1 base and J shed 4 bases, with 7 bases lying between them. The CDR3 reads CASSEGVGETQYF. CDR3 sequence (DNA): TGTGCCAGCAGTGAAGGGGTTGGAGAGACCCAGTACTTC.

The chain joins TRBV11-2 to TRBJ2-2; TRBD2 aligns across 15 bases. CDR1 and CDR2 from the germline V gene are SGHAT and FQNNGV. V lost 4 bases, J lost 6 bases, and 12 bases stayed unmatched. This CDR3 is 19 amino acids long. The CDR3 nucleotides are TGTGCCAGCAGCTACCGAGGGGCCGGGACTAGCGGGAGGTCCGGGGAGCTGTTTTTT. This translates into CASSYRGAGTSGRSGELFF.

V is TRBV20-1 and J is TRBJ2-5, with D possibly being TRBD1 or TRBD2 (5 bases each). There are 12 residues in the CDR3. The ends were cut back, 5 bases at V and 4 bases at J, with 11 bases in the middle. Looked up from germline, CDR1 is DFQATT and CDR2 is SNEGSKA (reference sequence). Written as DNA, the CDR3 is TGCAGTGCTTTAGGGGACCGAGAGACCCAGTACTTC. As protein: CSALGDRETQYF.

This clonotype showed up just a few times. The chain recombines TRBV20-1 with TRBJ1-5; perhaps TRBD1 as D (6 bases). From germline, CDR1 is DFQATT and CDR2 SNEGSKA (reference sequence). CDR3 length equals 14 residues. Trimming cost V 1 base and J 7 bases, with 14 bases left between them. DNA of the CDR3: TGCAGTGCTAGAGTAGGCTCCGGGGGCCAGCCCCAGCATTTT. It yields the protein CSARVGSGGQPQHF.

This chain uses TRBV4-1 with TRBJ1-3; TRBD1 is a possible D gene (6 bases). From germline, CDR1 is MGHRA and CDR2 YSYEKL. V dropped 3 bases and J dropped 5 bases, with 23 bases sitting between them. This CDR3 is built from 18 residues. The CDR3 is CASSQDPGGRAARNTIYF. CDR3 nucleotides: TGCGCCAGCAGCCAGGACCCCGGGGGCAGGGCGGCAAGAAACACCATATATTTT.

This chain connects TRBV7-2 to TRBJ2-5; tentatively, D is TRBD2 (6 bases). This CDR3 spans 16 amino acids. Germline V gene data show CDR1 as SGHTA and CDR2 as FQGNSA. Trimming stripped 0 bases from V and 2 bases from J, with 13 bases between. This CDR3 is CASSLAPGTLQETQYF. The CDR3 DNA reads as TGTGCCAGCAGCTTAGCCCCAGGGACTCTGCAAGAGACCCAGTACTTC.

The chain is built from TRBV12-3 or TRBV12-4 and TRBJ1-2, with a tentative D call TRBD1 (6 bases). This CDR3 has 14 amino acids. V was trimmed by 8 bases and J by 4 bases, leaving 17 bases between them. The CDR3 sequence: CASLYRAEGYGYTF. In nucleotides, the CDR3 is TGTGCCAGCCTTTACAGGGCGGAGGGCTATGGCTACACCTTC.

This clonotype has a count of ten or more. The chain carries TRBV29-1 and TRBJ2-7; no reliable D call. V was clipped by 1 base and J by 6 bases, with 10 bases between them. The germline V gene encodes CDR1 SQVTM and CDR2 ANQGSEA. CDR3 length equals 12 residues. The CDR3 DNA follows: TGCAGCGTTGAAGGGGCAAGGGCCGAGCAGTACGTC. Translating it yields CSVEGARAEQYV.

The rearrangement joins TRBV10-3 to TRBJ2-3; the match to TRBD2 covers 11 bases. The CDR3 runs 15 residues. J gave up 6 bases and V 10 bases, and 12 bases lay outside the gene matches. Germline loops: CDR1 ENHRY, CDR2 SYGVKD. The CDR3 is CATSLTSGSPDTQYF. CDR3 coding DNA: TGTGCCACGTCCCTTACTAGCGGGAGTCCCGATACGCAGTATTTT.

V gene TRBV6-2 or TRBV6-3 combines with J gene TRBJ2-3; TRBD1 or TRBD2 may be the D gene (6 bases each). Germline V gives CDR1 MNHEY, CDR2 SVGEGT. The CDR3 is 15 amino acids. V was trimmed by 6 bases and J by 4 bases, leaving 17 bases between them. CDR3 in DNA: TGTGCCAGCAGCTTTCGGCAGGGGAGGCCAGATACGCAGTATTTT. It specifies CASSFRQGRPDTQYF.

V is TRBV7-2 and J is TRBJ1-2; no clear D gene. The germline V gene encodes CDR1 SGHTA and CDR2 FQGNSA. The CDR3 is made up of 14 amino acids. With 1 base removed from V and 8 bases from J, the gap between germline ends came to 14 bases. The CDR3 region is CASSLVPAGGGYTF. In nucleotides, the CDR3 is TGTGCCAGCAGCTTAGTCCCCGCAGGAGGAGGCTACACCTTC. The full variable domain, rest sourced from reference TRBV7-2 and TRBJ1-2, is GAGVSQSPSNKVTEKGKDVELRCDPISGHTALYWYRQSLGQGLEFLIYFQGNSAPDKSGLPSDRFSAERTGGSVSTLTIQRTQQEDSAVYLCASSLVPAGGGYTFGSGTRLTVV.

This clonotype has a handful of counts. The chain couples TRBV15 to TRBJ2-1; 9 bases are a match to TRBD2. Unmatched junction bases numbered 5, after V lost 1 base and J lost 7 bases. Germline CDR1 reads LNHNV; CDR2 reads YYDKDF (reference sequence). This CDR3 contains 15 residues. CDR3 sequence: CATSRGSGSPNEQFF. In DNA, the CDR3 is TGTGCCACCAGCAGAGGTAGCGGGAGCCCAAATGAGCAGTTCTTC.